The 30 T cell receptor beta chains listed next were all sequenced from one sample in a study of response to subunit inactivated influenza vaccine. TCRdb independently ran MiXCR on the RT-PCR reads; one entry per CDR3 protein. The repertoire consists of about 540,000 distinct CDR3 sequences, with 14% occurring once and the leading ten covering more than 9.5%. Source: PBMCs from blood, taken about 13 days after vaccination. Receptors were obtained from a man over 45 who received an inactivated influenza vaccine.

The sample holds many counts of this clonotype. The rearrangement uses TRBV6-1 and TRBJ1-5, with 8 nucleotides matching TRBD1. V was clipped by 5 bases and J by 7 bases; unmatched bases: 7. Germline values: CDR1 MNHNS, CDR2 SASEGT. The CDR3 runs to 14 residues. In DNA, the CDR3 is TGTGCCAGCAGTCAGGACAGGGTCGTCCAGCCCCAGCATTTT. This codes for CASSQDRVVQPQHF.

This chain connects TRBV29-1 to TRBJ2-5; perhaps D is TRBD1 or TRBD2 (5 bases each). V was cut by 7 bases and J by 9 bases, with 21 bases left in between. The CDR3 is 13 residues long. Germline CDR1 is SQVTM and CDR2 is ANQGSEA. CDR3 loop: CSAGRGPLEAQYF. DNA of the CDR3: TGCAGCGCTGGCCGGGGCCCACTGGAGGCCCAGTACTTC.

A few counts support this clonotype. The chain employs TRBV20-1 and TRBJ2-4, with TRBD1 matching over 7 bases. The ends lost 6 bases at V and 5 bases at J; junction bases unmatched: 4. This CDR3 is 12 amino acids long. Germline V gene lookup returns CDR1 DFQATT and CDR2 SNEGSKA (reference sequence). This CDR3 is CSADRAENIQYF. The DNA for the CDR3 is TGCAGTGCCGACAGGGCCGAAAACATTCAGTACTTC.

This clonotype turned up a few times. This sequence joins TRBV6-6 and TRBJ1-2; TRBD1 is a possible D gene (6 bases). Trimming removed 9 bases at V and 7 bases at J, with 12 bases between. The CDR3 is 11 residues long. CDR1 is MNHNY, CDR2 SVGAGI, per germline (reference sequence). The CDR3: CASASGAGYTF. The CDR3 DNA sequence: TGTGCCAGTGCCTCGGGGGCTGGCTACACCTTC.

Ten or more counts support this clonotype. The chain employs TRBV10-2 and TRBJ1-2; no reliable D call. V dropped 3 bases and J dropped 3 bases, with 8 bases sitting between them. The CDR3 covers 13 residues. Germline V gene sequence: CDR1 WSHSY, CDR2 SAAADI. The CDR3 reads CASSDTRDYGYTF. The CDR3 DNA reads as TGCGCCAGCAGTGATACGAGGGACTATGGCTACACCTTC.

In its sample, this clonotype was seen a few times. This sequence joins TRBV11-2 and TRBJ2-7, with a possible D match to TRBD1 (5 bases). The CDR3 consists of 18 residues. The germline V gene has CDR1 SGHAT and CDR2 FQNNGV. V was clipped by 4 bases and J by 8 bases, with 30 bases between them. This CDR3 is CASSYVLGADREVGKQYF. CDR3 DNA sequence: TGTGCCAGCAGCTACGTTCTAGGGGCAGACAGAGAGGTCGGTAAGCAGTACTTC.

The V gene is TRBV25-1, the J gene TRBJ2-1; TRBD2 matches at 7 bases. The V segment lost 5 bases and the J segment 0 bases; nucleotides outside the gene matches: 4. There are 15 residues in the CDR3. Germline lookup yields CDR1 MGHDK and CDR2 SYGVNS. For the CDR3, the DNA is TGTGCCAGCAGTAGAAGCGGGGCCTCCTACAATGAGCAGTTCTTC. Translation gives CASSRSGASYNEQFF.

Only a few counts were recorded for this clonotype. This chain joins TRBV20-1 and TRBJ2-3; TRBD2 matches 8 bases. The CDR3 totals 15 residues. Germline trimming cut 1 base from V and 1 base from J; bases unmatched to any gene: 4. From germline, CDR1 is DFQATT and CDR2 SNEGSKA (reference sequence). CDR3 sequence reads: CSARVGSGGTDTQYF. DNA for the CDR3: TGCAGTGCTAGAGTGGGTAGCGGGGGCACAGATACGCAGTATTTT.

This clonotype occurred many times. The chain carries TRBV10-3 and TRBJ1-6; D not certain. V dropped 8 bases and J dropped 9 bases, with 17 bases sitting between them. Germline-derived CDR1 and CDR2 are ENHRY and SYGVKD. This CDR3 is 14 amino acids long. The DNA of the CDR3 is TGTGCCATCCGCGGGGAAAGCAAACGTTCACCCCTCCACTTT. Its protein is CAIRGESKRSPLHF.

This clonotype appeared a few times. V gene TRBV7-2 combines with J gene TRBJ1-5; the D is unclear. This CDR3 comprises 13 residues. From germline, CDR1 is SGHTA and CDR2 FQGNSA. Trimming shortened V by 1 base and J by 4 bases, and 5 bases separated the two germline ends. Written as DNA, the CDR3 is TGTGCCAGCAGCTTAGTTCTGAATCAGCCCCAGCATTTT. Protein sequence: CASSLVLNQPQHF.

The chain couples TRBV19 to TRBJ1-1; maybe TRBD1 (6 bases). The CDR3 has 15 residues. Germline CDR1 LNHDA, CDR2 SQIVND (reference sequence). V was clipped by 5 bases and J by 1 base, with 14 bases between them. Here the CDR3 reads CASSLQGRGNTEAFF. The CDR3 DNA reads TGTGCCAGTAGTCTGCAGGGGAGGGGGAACACTGAAGCTTTCTTT.

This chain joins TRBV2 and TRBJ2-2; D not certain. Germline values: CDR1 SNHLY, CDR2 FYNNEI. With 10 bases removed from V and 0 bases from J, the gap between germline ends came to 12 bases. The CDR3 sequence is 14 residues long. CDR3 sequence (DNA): TGTGCCACAGTGAGACTTCCGAACACCGGGGAGCTGTTTTTT. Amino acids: CATVRLPNTGELFF.

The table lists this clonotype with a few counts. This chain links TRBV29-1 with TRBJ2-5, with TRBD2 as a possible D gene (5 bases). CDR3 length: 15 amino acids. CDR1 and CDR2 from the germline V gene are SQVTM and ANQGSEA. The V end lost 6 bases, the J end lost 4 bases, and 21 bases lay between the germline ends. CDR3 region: CSVDGDGSFRETQYF. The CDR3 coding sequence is TGCAGCGTCGACGGGGATGGGTCATTCCGAGAGACCCAGTACTTC.

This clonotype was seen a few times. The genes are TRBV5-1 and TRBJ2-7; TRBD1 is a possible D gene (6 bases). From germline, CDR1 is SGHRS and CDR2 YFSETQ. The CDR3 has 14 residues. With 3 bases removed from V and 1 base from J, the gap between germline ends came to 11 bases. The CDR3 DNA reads TGCGCCAGCAGCTCTAAAGACAGGTCCTACGAGCAGTACTTC. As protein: CASSSKDRSYEQYF.

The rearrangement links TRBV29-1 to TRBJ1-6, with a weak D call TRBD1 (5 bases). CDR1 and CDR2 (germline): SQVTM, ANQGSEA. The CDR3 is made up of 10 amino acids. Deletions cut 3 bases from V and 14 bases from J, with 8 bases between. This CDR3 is CSVDEGTLHF. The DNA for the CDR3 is TGCAGCGTTGATGAGGGGACCCTCCACTTT.

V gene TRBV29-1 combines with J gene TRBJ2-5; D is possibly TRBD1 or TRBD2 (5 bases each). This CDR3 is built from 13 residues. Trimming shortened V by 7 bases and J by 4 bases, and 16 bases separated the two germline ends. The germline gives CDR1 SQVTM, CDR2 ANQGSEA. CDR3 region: CSATGTLGETQYF. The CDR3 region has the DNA TGCAGCGCAACCGGGACCCTGGGAGAGACCCAGTACTTC.

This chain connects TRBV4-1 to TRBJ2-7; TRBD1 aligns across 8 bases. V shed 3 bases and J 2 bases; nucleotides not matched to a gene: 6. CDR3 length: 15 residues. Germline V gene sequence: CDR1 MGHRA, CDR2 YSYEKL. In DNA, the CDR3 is TGCGCCAGCAGCCAGCTGGGGACAGGTCCCTACGAGCAGTACTTC. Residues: CASSQLGTGPYEQYF.

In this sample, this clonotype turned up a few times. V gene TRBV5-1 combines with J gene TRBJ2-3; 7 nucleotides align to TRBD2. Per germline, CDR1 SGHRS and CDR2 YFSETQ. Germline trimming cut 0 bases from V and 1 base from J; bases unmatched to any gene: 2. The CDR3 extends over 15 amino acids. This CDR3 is CASSLARGGTDTQYF. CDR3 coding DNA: TGCGCCAGCAGCTTGGCCCGGGGGGGCACAGATACGCAGTATTTT.

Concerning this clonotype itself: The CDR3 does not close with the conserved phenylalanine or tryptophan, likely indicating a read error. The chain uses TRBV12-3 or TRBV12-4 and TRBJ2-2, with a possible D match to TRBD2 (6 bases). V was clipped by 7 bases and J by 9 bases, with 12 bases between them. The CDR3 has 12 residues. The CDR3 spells CASTAGSRELFL. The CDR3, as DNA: TGTGCCAGCACCGCCGGGAGTCGGGAGCTGTTTCTT.

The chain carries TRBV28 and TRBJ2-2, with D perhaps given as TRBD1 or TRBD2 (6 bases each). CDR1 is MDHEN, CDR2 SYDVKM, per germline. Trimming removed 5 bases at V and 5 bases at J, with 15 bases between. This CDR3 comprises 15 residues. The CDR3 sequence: CASSPAGAGTGELFF. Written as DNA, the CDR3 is TGTGCCAGCAGTCCCGCAGGGGCGGGAACCGGGGAGCTGTTTTTT.

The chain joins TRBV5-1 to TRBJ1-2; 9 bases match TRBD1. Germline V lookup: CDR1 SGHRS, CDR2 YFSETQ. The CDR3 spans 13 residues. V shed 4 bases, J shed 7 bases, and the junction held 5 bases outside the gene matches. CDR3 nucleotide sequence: TGCGCCAGCAGCCGGGACAGGGAATTTGGCTACACCTTC. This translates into CASSRDREFGYTF.

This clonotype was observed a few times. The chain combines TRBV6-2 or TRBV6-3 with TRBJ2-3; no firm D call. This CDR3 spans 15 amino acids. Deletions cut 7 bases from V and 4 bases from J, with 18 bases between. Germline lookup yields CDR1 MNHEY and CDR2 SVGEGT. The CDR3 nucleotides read TGTGCCAGCAACATGTTAGATTTTCCGGCAGATACGCAGTATTTT. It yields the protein CASNMLDFPADTQYF.

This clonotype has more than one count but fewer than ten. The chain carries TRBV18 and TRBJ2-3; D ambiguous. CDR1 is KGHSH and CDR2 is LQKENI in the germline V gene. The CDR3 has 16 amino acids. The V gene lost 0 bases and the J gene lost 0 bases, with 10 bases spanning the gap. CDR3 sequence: CASSPPTGFSTDTQYF. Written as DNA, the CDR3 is TGTGCCAGCTCACCACCGACTGGGTTCAGCACAGATACGCAGTATTTT.

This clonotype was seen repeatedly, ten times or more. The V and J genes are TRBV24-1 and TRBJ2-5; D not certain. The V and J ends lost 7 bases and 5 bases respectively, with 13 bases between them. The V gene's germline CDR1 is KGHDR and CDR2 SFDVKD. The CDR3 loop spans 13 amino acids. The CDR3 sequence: CATSPDWGETQYF. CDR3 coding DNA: TGTGCCACCAGCCCCGATTGGGGTGAGACCCAGTACTTC.

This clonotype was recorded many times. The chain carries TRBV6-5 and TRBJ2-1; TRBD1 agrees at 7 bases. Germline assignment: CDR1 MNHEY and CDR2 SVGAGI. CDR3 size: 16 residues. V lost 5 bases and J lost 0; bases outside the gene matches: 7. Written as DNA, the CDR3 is TGTGCCAGCAGTATGAACAGGGGACGCTCCTACAATGAGCAGTTCTTC. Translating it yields CASSMNRGRSYNEQFF.

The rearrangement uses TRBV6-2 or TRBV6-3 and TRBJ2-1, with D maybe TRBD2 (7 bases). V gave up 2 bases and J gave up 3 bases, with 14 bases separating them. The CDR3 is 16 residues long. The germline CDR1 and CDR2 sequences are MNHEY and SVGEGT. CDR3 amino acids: CASSYLRGLDYNEQFF. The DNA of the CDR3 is TGTGCCAGCAGTTACCTGCGGGGGCTCGACTACAATGAGCAGTTCTTC.

CDR3 sequence (DNA): TGTGCCAGCGGGGATTTAGCGGACTACGAGCAGTACTTC. Translated, it gives CASGDLADYEQYF. The chain combines TRBV7-9 with TRBJ2-7; D is possibly TRBD2 (6 bases). CDR3 size: 13 residues. Germline CDR1 SEHNR, CDR2 FQNEAQ (reference sequence). Trimming took 8 bases from V and 3 from J, leaving 14 bases between them.

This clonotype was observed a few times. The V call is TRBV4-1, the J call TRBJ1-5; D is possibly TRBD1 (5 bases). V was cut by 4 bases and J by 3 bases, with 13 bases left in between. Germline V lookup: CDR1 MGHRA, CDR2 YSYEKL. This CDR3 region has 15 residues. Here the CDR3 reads CASSPGRENNQPQHF. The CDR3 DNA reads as TGCGCCAGCAGCCCGGGACGGGAAAACAATCAGCCCCAGCATTTT.

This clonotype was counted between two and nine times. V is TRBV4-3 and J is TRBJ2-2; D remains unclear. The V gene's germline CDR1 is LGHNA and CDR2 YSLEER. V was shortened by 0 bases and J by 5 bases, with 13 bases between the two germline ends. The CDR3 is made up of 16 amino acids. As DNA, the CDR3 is TGCGCCAGCAGCCAAGATCGAGGTCCGCGGACCGGGGAGCTGTTTTTT. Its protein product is CASSQDRGPRTGELFF.

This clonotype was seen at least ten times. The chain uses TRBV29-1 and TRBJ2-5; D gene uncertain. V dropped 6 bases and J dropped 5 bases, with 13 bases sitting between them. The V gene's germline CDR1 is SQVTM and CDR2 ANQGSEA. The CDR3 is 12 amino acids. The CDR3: CSVLTRAETQYF. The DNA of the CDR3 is TGCAGCGTCCTGACCCGCGCGGAGACCCAGTACTTC.